Below are 10 T cell receptor beta chains sequenced from a single sample in a study of cytomegalovirus exposure and HLA in healthy donors. With 60 Vbeta and 13 Jbeta primers, the PCR was carried out. This table comes from immunoSEQ multiplex PCR, and its TCRdb copy is limited to in-frame clones, with some not included. The sample table includes some 200,000 clones. Sequencing used PBMCs. The origin of the receptors is a girl aged 2 to 9 in good health and CMV-seropositive.

The rearrangement links TRBV29-1 to TRBJ1-1; D might be TRBD1 (6 bases). The germline CDR1 and CDR2 sequences are SQVTM and ANQGSEA. The CDR3 is made up of 13 amino acids. The V gene lost 4 bases and the J gene lost 8 bases, with 17 bases spanning the gap. CDR3: CSVVVGAGQEAFF. The CDR3 DNA sequence: TGCAGCGTTGTTGTAGGGGCAGGACAGGAAGCTTTCTTT.

For the CDR3, the DNA is TGTGCCAGCAGCACCGGACAGGGGAACACTGAAGCTTTCTTT. Translation gives CASSTGQGNTEAFF. The chain has TRBV28 and TRBJ1-1; 8 nucleotides align to TRBD1. V dropped 6 bases and J dropped 1; count of bases not matched to a gene: 4. The germline gives CDR1 MDHEN, CDR2 SYDVKM. The CDR3 runs to 14 residues. Full variable domain (outside the CDR3, taken from reference TRBV28 and TRBJ1-1): DVKVTQSSRYLVKRTGEKVFLECVQDMDHENMFWYRQDPGLGLRLIYFSYDVKMKEKGDIPEGYSVSREKKERFSLILESASTNQTSMYLCASSTGQGNTEAFFGQGTRLTVV.

The CDR3 protein is CASIGRRAGGGNTEAFF. CDR3 coding DNA: TGTGCCAGTATCGGTCGGAGGGCAGGCGGAGGGAACACTGAAGCTTTCTTT. The chain employs TRBV19 and TRBJ1-1, with D uncertain. The V gene lost 7 bases and the J gene lost 1 base, with 22 bases spanning the gap. Germline CDR1 LNHDA, CDR2 SQIVND (reference sequence). The CDR3 sequence is 17 residues long.

This sequence joins TRBV11-2 and TRBJ2-7; perhaps TRBD1 as D (6 bases). The CDR3 covers 15 residues. Germline values: CDR1 SGHAT, CDR2 FQNNGV. V lost 3 bases and J lost 0, with 12 bases in between. As DNA, the CDR3 is TGTGCCAGCAGCTTCTTCCAGGGGATCTCCTACGAGCAGTACTTC. This encodes CASSFFQGISYEQYF.

The chain employs TRBV7-2 and TRBJ1-6, with 9 bases identical to TRBD1. The CDR3 extends over 16 amino acids. Unmatched junction bases numbered 5, after V lost 5 bases and J lost 3 bases. Looked up from germline, CDR1 is SGHTA and CDR2 is FQGNSA. CDR3 bases: TGTGCCAGCAGCATACAGGGGGCTAGCTATAATTCACCCCTCCACTTT. Residues: CASSIQGASYNSPLHF.

The genes are TRBV28 and TRBJ1-5, with D possibly TRBD1 on 5 matching bases. The germline gives CDR1 MDHEN, CDR2 SYDVKM. Between the trimmed V and J ends, which lost 5 bases and 4 bases, there was a span of 12 bases. The CDR3 covers 14 residues. The CDR3 is CASSLVQENQPQHF. The CDR3 bases are TGTGCCAGCAGTCTAGTACAGGAAAATCAGCCCCAGCATTTT.

The rearrangement uses TRBV6-5 and TRBJ2-5, with D maybe TRBD1 (6 bases). Trimming shortened V by 2 bases and J by 3 bases, and 10 bases separated the two germline ends. The CDR3 consists of 14 residues. Germline loops: CDR1 MNHEY, CDR2 SVGAGI. This CDR3 reads CASSYGRGKETQYF. The CDR3 DNA reads as TGTGCCAGCAGTTACGGCAGGGGAAAAGAGACCCAGTACTTC.

The chain has TRBV7-2 and TRBJ2-5; 8 bases are shared with TRBD1. The V gene's germline CDR1 is SGHTA and CDR2 FQGNSA. CDR3 size: 16 residues. V shed 1 base and J 4 bases; nucleotides not matched to a gene: 8. This CDR3 reads CASSLVSGGQGETQYF. The CDR3 DNA reads TGTGCCAGCAGCTTAGTTTCAGGGGGCCAGGGAGAGACCCAGTACTTC.

The chain is built from TRBV6-1 and TRBJ2-1; 8 bases agree with TRBD1. The CDR3 is 12 residues long. CDR1 and CDR2 from the germline V gene are MNHNS and SASEGT. J was trimmed by 7 bases and V by 4 bases; bases with no gene match: 0. CDR3 loop: CASSGTGNEQFF. The DNA of the CDR3 is TGTGCCAGCAGTGGGACAGGGAATGAGCAGTTCTTC.

The CDR3 DNA reads TGTGCCAGTAGTATTTCTAGCGGAGCCTACAATGAGCAGTTCTTC. It encodes CASSISSGAYNEQFF. The chain combines TRBV19 with TRBJ2-1; 7 nucleotides match TRBD2. With V trimmed by 3 bases and J by 2 bases, 4 bases remained unmatched. The length of the CDR3 is 15 residues. Germline V lookup: CDR1 LNHDA, CDR2 SQIVND (reference sequence). Combining the CDR3 with reference TRBV19 and TRBJ2-1 gives the whole variable domain DGGITQSPKYLFRKEGQNVTLSCEQNLNHDAMYWYRQDPGQGLRLIYYSQIVNDFQKGDIAEGYSVSREKKESFPLTVTSAQKNPTAFYLCASSISSGAYNEQFFGPGTRLTVL.